The rows below give T cell receptor beta chains drawn from one sample of a study of blood T cell repertoires in COVID-19. Produced via immunoSEQ multiplex PCR; TCRdb's table is partial and in-frame only. The repertoire holds some 250,000 clones, with 65% to 85% as singletons. Sequenced material: peripheral blood. Source of these receptors: a woman older than 75 with acute or convalescent COVID-19. CDR3s include the opening cysteine and the closing phenylalanine or tryptophan. The order of the fields is clone size, J gene, V gene, D gene, CDR3 protein, CDR3 DNA. The D gene is left open where the match is weak. Clone size is given for some rows only: seen once, a few or many times, or a class if the clone is expanded.

size: NA
J: TRBJ1-2
V: TRBV3-1/TRBV3-2
D: TRBD1
CDR3: CASSQGNRGQLSYGYTF
DNA: TGTGCCAGCAGCCAAGGGAATCGGGGACAGCTCTCCTATGGCTACACCTTC

size: NA
J: TRBJ2-3
V: TRBV11-3
D: TRBD2
CDR3: CASSTGLAVSTDTQYF
DNA: TGTGCCAGCAGCACGGGACTAGCGGTCAGCACAGATACGCAGTATTTT

size: few
J: TRBJ2-7
V: TRBV30
D: TRBD2
CDR3: CAWSLAGAPHEQYF
DNA: TGTGCCTGGAGCTTGGCGGGAGCCCCCCACGAGCAGTACTTC

size: NA
J: TRBJ1-6
V: TRBV2
D: TRBD1
CDR3: CASSVNRGRDSPLHF
DNA: TGTGCCAGCAGTGTGAACAGGGGGCGCGATTCACCCCTCCACTTT

size: NA
J: TRBJ2-5
V: TRBV5-4
D: TRBD1
CDR3: CASSLPGQPETQYF
DNA: TGTGCCAGCAGCTTGCCGGGACAGCCAGAGACCCAGTACTTC

size: few
J: TRBJ2-7
V: TRBV30
D: NA
CDR3: CAWTARSSYEQYF
DNA: TGTGCCTGGACCGCGAGAAGCTCCTACGAGCAGTACTTC

size: NA
J: TRBJ2-2
V: TRBV6-5
D: TRBD1
CDR3: CASSYGTATGELFF
DNA: TGTGCCAGCAGTTACGGGACAGCTACCGGGGAGCTGTTTTTT

size: NA
J: TRBJ1-4
V: TRBV7-2
D: NA
CDR3: CASSQTINGGKLFF
DNA: TGTGCCAGCAGCCAGACCATTAACGGGGGAAAACTGTTTTTT

size: NA
J: TRBJ1-2
V: TRBV6-1
D: NA
CDR3: CASSEGGGRSDGYTF
DNA: TGTGCCAGCAGTGAAGGCGGGGGACGTTCGGATGGCTACACCTTC

size: few
J: TRBJ1-2
V: TRBV7-2
D: NA
CDR3: CASSKRAGENYGYTF
DNA: TGTGCCAGCAGCAAAAGGGCAGGGGAAAACTATGGCTACACCTTC

size: NA
J: TRBJ2-1
V: TRBV6-4
D: TRBD2
CDR3: CASSDTGGSSYNEQFF
DNA: TGTGCCAGCAGTGATACGGGGGGGAGCTCCTACAATGAGCAGTTCTTC

size: few
J: TRBJ2-2
V: TRBV5-6
D: TRBD2
CDR3: CASSLRAGGVHGELFF
DNA: TGTGCCAGCAGCCTAAGGGCGGGGGGAGTTCACGGGGAGCTGTTTTTT

size: NA
J: TRBJ2-2
V: TRBV3-1/TRBV3-2
D: TRBD1
CDR3: CASSQDWGQGNTGELFF
DNA: TGTGCCAGCAGCCAAGATTGGGGACAGGGGAACACCGGGGAGCTGTTTTTT

size: NA
J: TRBJ2-7
V: TRBV11-3
D: NA
CDR3: CASSPRTGFHEQYF
DNA: TGTGCCAGCAGCCCGCGCACAGGGTTCCACGAGCAGTACTTC

size: NA
J: TRBJ2-1
V: TRBV30
D: TRBD2
CDR3: CAWSGTSATYNEQFF
DNA: TGTGCCTGGTCTGGGACTAGCGCTACCTACAATGAGCAGTTCTTC

size: NA
J: TRBJ1-1
V: TRBV9
D: TRBD1
CDR3: CASSAKRTGRNTEAFF
DNA: TGTGCCAGCAGCGCGAAACGGACAGGGCGAAACACTGAAGCTTTCTTT

size: NA
J: TRBJ2-5
V: TRBV3-1/TRBV3-2
D: TRBD2
CDR3: CASRELASQETQYF
DNA: TGTGCCAGCAGAGAACTAGCGAGCCAAGAGACCCAGTACTTC